This T cell receptor beta chain was sequenced in a study of long-term antiretroviral therapy in people with HIV. Sequencing relied on immunoSEQ assay v3.0, run at survey level. Method: immunoSEQ multiplex PCR; TCRdb's copy keeps in-frame clones and lacks some. The sample includes more than 35,000 clones, about 95% of them seen just once. The sample holds one count of this clone. Antigen specificity is unknown. Points from the study as a whole: The blood, collected between the mid-2000s and the late 2010s, was possibly taken under older ART regimens. The repertoire was dominated at all time points by clones expanded before ART.

The CDR3 consists of 13 residues. The V gene lost 6 bases and the J gene lost 6 bases, with 14 bases spanning the gap. Germline CDR1 is MNHNY and CDR2 is SVGAGI (reference sequence). Per donor, a minimum of one pre-ART and a minimum of two post-ART PBMC samples were available. The source of this sequence is a woman aged 50 to 65 with HIV. The rearrangement uses TRBV6-6 and TRBJ1-2, with D tentatively TRBD1 (5 bases). The sequenced sample was unsorted PBMCs, obtained 3.7 years after starting antiretroviral therapy. This CDR3 reads CASRIEGLNGYTF. The CDR3 region has the DNA TGTGCCAGCAGAATTGAGGGGTTAAATGGCTACACCTTC.